The entry that follows covers one TCR beta chain sequence. Its antigen is unknown. Base qualities were left out, and no much larger clone turns up one base away. The CDR3 regions of human TCRbeta chains were analyzed by immunosequencing. In the paper's pipeline: Repertoire TCRs were matched against a reference library of SARS-CoV-2-specific TCRs generated with the MIRA antigen-specificity platform. Breadth was defined as the fraction of unique TCRs that were SARS-CoV-2-associated. Depth was defined as the fraction of total T cells that were SARS-CoV-2-associated. Using the MIRA data, each spike-specific TCR was assigned both to the spike region to which the TCR was reactive and to a CD4 or CD8 class. Log10-transformed breadth and depth values were compared by one-way ANOVA with Sidak's multiple comparisons tests. The table was pulled from immuneACCESS by TCRdb, which kept in-frame rearrangements only. Such tables lose some clones; where checked, under half of the loss comes from unresolved V genes, and the rest has no known cause. The V and J calls and clone size were taken over from that table, and D and trimming were inferred from the DNA. Across this sample there are tens of thousands of clones, with 60% to 85% seen only once. The ten largest account for roughly 4% of the sample.

For CDR1 and CDR2, the germline V gene lists SGHRS and YFSETQ. Trimming removed 5 bases from V and 6 bases from J; the gene matches leave 6 bases unexplained. Spanning cysteine to phenylalanine, the CDR3 consists of 15 amino acids. Just CDR3 DNA is preserved here, 45 bases in frame from base 1. The entry originates in a study of T cell responses to AZD1222 COVID-19 vaccine (dated by TCRdb to the early 2020s). Describing the broader study: A total of more than 230 trial participants underwent TCR sequencing, of whom around 200 received two doses of AZD1222 and about 26 received two doses of the MenACWY control vaccine. Trial participants were enrolled by age into 18-55, 56-69 and 70-plus year subgroups, with 148, 28 and 57 TCR-sequenced participants respectively. The research as a whole found: After two AZD1222 doses, spike-specific TCR breadth and depth were significantly higher than at day 0 and than in MenACWY recipients. Reportedly, close to half of the unique spike-specific TCRs recognized epitopes lying outside the regions that are mutated in the B.1.351 and B.1.1.7 variants. Participants were mostly white British and included more females than males, and it was suggested by the authors that clonal diversity may have been underestimated. The whole spike protein was spanned by vaccine-associated CD4 TCRs, and dominant responses were seen in regions 160-218 and 743-854. Conclusions about previously exposed vaccinees are limited because only five to seven AZD1222 recipients were SARS-CoV-2 seropositive at baseline. Because no day 14 peak-response samples were available, repertoires were characterized only after the peak T cell response. The 56-69-year group was small, and its depth increase did not reach significance, likely because of low power.

The meaning of the sample's time point label: about 28 days (+/-7) after the second vaccine dose. AZD1222 recipients with second doses at about 4 weeks or about 12 weeks were pooled, because spike-specific TCR depth and breadth did not differ between schedules. The vaccinee samples were drawn from two UK trials, COV001 and COV002, one of which was a single-blind randomized controlled phase 2/3 trial testing AZD1222 (ChAdOx1 nCoV-19) in healthy adults. For TCRbeta chain sequencing, PBMC samples were collected from trial participants at day 0 and at day 28 after the second dose. The V and J segments used are TRBV5-1 and TRBJ1-5; TRBD1 fits 12 bases in the junction. This sample comprised peripheral blood, obtained 28 days after the second AZD1222 dose. The TCR comes from an adult who received the AZD1222 COVID-19 vaccine. CDR3 reads: CASRAGTGGGQPQHF. The DNA sequence is as follows: TGCGCCAGCAGGGCCGGGACAGGGGGCGGTCAGCCCCAGCATTTT.